This T cell receptor beta chain was documented in a study of regulatory T cells in long-lasting Graves disease (dated by TCRdb to about 2021). Describing the broader study: Patients with newly diagnosed Graves' disease had been on antithyroid drugs for under 3 months. Patients with persistent Graves' disease were compared with patients with newly diagnosed Graves' disease using TCR sequencing and RNA sequencing of peripheral blood. The study was conducted in China and was registered as a clinical trial. A total of roughly 35 samples were covered by TCR sequencing, comprising 13 persistent and 20 newly diagnosed Graves' disease patients. Study-level results and caveats: Persistent patients shared more public clonotypes among themselves (more than 2,500) than newly diagnosed patients did (approximately 970). Peripheral blood alone was examined, since thyroid tissue, which constituted the primary lesion, could not be accessed. Only the TCR beta chain was sequenced and analyzed. Lower TCR Shannon entropy and fewer highly expanded clones were observed in persistent Graves' disease patients than in newly diagnosed patients, which suggested clonal expansion. The authors acknowledged the small sample size as a limitation that may reduce accuracy. Persistent disease showed preferential use of TRBV28, TRBJ1-2 and TRBJ2-5, whereas newly diagnosed disease favored TRBV20-1 and TRBJ2-1.

The germline V gene yields SGHRS for CDR1 and YFSETQ for CDR2. At the junction V is shortened by 2 bases and J by 6 bases; bases outside the gene matches: 3. The CDR3 has 14 amino acids, counting the end cysteine and phenylalanine. Just CDR3 DNA is preserved here, 42 bases in frame from base 1. Library preparation used multiplex PCR. Sequencing instrument: Illumina HiSeq 4000. To build TCR beta libraries, CDR3 regions were amplified by Arm-PCR using iRepertoire HTBI primers. Before sequencing, the PCR products underwent gel purification. In the original analysis: A total of some 65 TRBV and about 13 TRBJ segments were identified across samples and were used for gene usage analysis of CDR3 amino acid clonotypes. COPE and FqMerger were used to merge filtered high-quality paired reads into contigs. BLAST was used to align contigs to IMGT TRBV, TRBD and TRBJ reference genes, with CDR3 defined following IMGT. Any clonotype with a frequency above 0.1% was counted as a highly expanded clone. Shannon entropy was used to measure repertoire diversity, and the Gini coefficient was used to measure V-J evenness. A clonotype found in more than one individual was treated as public. In-frame beta chains were kept once TCRdb had trimmed the public reads at Q25 with fastp and called clones with MiXCR. Rows with one shared CDR3 protein collapse into an entry with the most common genes and DNA. What appears here as the V and J calls and clone size reflects TCRdb's work, not the paper's. This sample has roughly 530,000 distinct CDR3 sequences in its table, and 16% of those were observed once. The ten largest clonotypes hold just under 25% of the sample.

This clonotype was seen repeatedly, ten times or more. The target of this receptor is not known. No clone much larger than this one lies a single base away; base qualities are absent. Reading the label with the study, this specimen's time point is: newly diagnosed GD, antithyroid drugs for less than 3 months. RNA was extracted from PBMCs in TRIzol for both TCR sequencing and RNA sequencing. The diagnosis of Graves' disease was made according to American Thyroid Association guidelines. Patients were recruited from an endocrinology department in Xi'an, China. From each patient, around 9 milliliters of peripheral blood was collected into an EDTA anticoagulant tube. PBMCs were isolated by Ficoll Paque Plus density gradient separation without further T cell sorting. An Agilent 2100 Bioanalyzer and agarose gel were used to check RNA quality, and a NanoDrop 2000 was used to measure RNA concentration. The data also belong to a second study, concerning T cells in Graves' hyperthyroidism and ophthalmopathy. The second paper states: Stable Graves' hyperthyroidism was defined as the absence of progression to ophthalmopathy over 18 months of follow-up. The hyperthyroidism patients were between 18 and 65 years old and newly diagnosed, with a disease duration of less than 2 months. Exclusion was applied to patients with uncontrolled infections, other autoimmune diseases, pregnancy or lactation. Diagnoses were established on the basis of clinical symptoms, serum thyroxine and TRAb, thyroid ultrasound, and orbital computed tomography. A first-round RT-PCR of the TCR CDR3 used the HTBI primer set with the Qiagen OneStep RT-PCR kit. Most expanded thyroid clonotypes (frequency above 0.001) were also found in blood, which suggests that blood repertoires may mirror thyroid immune responses. A model built on a 13 V-J signature distinguished ophthalmopathy from stable hyperthyroidism, reaching around 90% sensitivity and approximately 81% specificity in cross-validation and 80%/75% in testing. In validation, the model predicted progression to ophthalmopathy a median of around 6.5 months before onset, with roughly 71% sensitivity and about 72% specificity. To identify TCR V-J signatures that set the groups apart, the researchers used a discovery cohort of 100 or so patients, made up of under 50 with Graves' ophthalmopathy and around 58 with stable Graves' hyperthyroidism. Prospective prediction of ophthalmopathy was tested in an independent validation cohort of 18 hyperthyroidism patients and 15 to 17 patients who later progressed to ophthalmopathy. The 75 to 100 discovery patients were randomly divided into training and test sets at a 7:3 ratio. In addition, the study compared T-cell repertoires in thyroid tissue and in blood from six Graves' hyperthyroidism patients. Once sampling was done, hyperthyroidism patients were given methimazole at a starting dose of 30 mg daily, whereas ophthalmopathy patients were given high-dose intravenous methylprednisolone. Libraries were constructed in a second round of multiplex PCR, after which size selection and purification were performed. The libraries were sequenced on an Illumina HiSeq2000 using paired-end 100 bp reads. Raw data were processed with SOAPnuke, discarding reads with adapters, uncalled bases, mean Phred below 15, or no exact constant-primer or identifier match. High-quality paired reads were merged with COPE v1.2.5, and unique nucleotide sequences were defined as clonotypes. Clonotypes were aligned to IMGT TRBV, TRBD and TRBJ reference segments using MiTCR v1.1. Analysis was restricted to V-J combinations with a frequency above 0.0001, which covered about 99% of repertoires. The TCS score was defined as the ratio of F50 (clonal expansion) to E x V (chaos), calculated using BLOSUM62-based TCRdist between CDR3 peptides within each V-J. Welch's t-statistics and random forest reduced some 510 V-J features to 10 to 15, which were used in a naive Bayes classifier (R e1071). No statistical method was used to fix the sample size in advance, and group allocation was not hidden from the investigators. TCR Vbeta CDR3 sequencing of roughly 140 peripheral blood samples (around 45 ophthalmopathy, about 75 hyperthyroidism and about 17 progressor patients) is reported in the paper.

The TCR sequence derives from a woman aged 40-65 years with Graves disease. Donor details come from another sample of the same person, matched by shared clones. The sample in question was peripheral blood mononuclear cells (PBMCs), obtained at new diagnosis, from a patient treated with antithyroid drugs. The chain joins TRBV5-1 to TRBJ1-2, and TRBD1 matches 11 of the central bases. The base sequence is TGCGCCAGCAGCTTTGGGGACAGGGGGAATGGCTACACCTTC. It encodes CASSFGDRGNGYTF.